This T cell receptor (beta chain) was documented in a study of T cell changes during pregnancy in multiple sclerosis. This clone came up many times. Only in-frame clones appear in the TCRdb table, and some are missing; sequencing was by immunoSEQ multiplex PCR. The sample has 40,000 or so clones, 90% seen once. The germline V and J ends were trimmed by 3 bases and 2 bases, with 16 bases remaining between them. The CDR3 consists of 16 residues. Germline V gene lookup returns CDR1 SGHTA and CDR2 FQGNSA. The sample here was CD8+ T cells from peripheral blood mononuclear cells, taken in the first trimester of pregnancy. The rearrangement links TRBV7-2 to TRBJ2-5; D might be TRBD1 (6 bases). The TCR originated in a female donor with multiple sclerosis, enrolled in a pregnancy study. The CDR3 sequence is CASSFRTVSPQETQYF. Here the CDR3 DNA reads TGTGCCAGCAGCTTTCGGACAGTGAGCCCTCAAGAGACCCAGTACTTC. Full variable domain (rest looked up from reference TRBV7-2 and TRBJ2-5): GAGVSQSPSNKVTEKGKDVELRCDPISGHTALYWYRQSLGQGLEFLIYFQGNSAPDKSGLPSDRFSAERTGGSVSTLTIQRTQQEDSAVYLCASSFRTVSPQETQYFGPGTRLLVL.